The TCR beta chain described here comes from a study of T cell responses to AZD1222 COVID-19 vaccine. Notes on the study in general: In all cases, repertoires were sampled only after the peak T cell response.

With 5 bases clipped from V and 5 bases from J, the junction kept 9 bases outside the gene matches. This CDR3 is 15 amino acids long. CDR1 and CDR2 from the germline V gene are MNHEY and SVGAGI. For this clone: Its target is unknown.

Generated by immunoSEQ multiplex PCR, the TCRdb table keeps only in-frame clones and is missing some. The sample includes 80,000 to 90,000 clones, around 90% of them seen just once. The TCR comes from an adult in good health. The chain joins TRBV6-5 to TRBJ1-1, with TRBD1 matching over 9 bases. The sample here was peripheral blood, taken on day 0 of MenACWY control vaccination. Here the CDR3 reads CASSQPRQGGTEAFF. CDR3 bases: TGTGCCAGCAGTCAACCCCGACAGGGGGGAACTGAAGCTTTCTTT.